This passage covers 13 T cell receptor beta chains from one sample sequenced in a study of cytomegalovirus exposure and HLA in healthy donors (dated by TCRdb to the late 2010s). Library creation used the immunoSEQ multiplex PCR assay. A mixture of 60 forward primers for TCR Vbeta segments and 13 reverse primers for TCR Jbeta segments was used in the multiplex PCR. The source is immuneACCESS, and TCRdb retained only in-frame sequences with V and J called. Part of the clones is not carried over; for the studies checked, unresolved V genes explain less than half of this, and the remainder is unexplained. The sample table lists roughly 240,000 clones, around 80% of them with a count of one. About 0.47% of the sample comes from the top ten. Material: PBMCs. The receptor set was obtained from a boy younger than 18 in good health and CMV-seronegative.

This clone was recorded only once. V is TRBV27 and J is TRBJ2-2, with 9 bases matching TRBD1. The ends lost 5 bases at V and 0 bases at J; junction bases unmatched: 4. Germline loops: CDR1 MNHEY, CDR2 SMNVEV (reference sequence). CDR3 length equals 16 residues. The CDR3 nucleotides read TGTGCCAGCAGTAGGCGGACAGGGGCGAACACCGGGGAGCTGTTTTTT. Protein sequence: CASSRRTGANTGELFF.

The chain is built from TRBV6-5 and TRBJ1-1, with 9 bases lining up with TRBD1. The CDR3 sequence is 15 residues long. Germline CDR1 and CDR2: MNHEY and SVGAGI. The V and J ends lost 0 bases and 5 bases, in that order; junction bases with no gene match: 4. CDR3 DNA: TGTGCCAGCAGTTACTCGTGGGACAGGGAAACTGAAGCTTTCTTT. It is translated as CASSYSWDRETEAFF.

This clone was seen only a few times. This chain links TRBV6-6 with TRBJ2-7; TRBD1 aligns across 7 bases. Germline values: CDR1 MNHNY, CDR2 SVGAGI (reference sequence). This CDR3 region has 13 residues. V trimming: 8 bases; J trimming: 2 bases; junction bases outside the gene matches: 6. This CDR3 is CASGTGATYEQYF. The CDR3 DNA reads TGTGCCAGCGGTACAGGGGCCACCTACGAGCAGTACTTC.

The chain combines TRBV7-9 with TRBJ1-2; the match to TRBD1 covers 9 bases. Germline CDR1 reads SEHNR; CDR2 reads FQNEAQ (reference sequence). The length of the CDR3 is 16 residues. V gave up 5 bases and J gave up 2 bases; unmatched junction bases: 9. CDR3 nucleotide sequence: TGTGCCAGCAGCCTTTCCCCCGGACAGGGGAACTATGGCTACACCTTC. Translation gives CASSLSPGQGNYGYTF.

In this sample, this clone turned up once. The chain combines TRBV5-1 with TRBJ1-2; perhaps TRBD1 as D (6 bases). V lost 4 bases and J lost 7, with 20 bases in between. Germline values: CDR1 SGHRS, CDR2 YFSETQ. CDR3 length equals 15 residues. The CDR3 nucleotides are TGCGCCAGCAGCGTGCGGCCGGGGGGGGCGGTTGGCTACACCTTC. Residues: CASSVRPGGAVGYTF.

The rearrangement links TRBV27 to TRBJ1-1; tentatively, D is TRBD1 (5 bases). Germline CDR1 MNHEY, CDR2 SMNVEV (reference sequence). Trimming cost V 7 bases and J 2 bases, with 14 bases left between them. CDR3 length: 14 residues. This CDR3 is CASTPDSLNTEAFF. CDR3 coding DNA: TGTGCCAGCACCCCAGACAGTCTCAACACTGAAGCTTTCTTT.

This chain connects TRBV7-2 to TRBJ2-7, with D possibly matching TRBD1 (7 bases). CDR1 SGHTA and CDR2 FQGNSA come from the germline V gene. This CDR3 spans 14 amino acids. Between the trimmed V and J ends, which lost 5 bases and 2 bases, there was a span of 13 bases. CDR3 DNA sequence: TGTGCCAGCAGCCGCGGGACAGTTACCTACGAGCAGTACTTC. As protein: CASSRGTVTYEQYF.

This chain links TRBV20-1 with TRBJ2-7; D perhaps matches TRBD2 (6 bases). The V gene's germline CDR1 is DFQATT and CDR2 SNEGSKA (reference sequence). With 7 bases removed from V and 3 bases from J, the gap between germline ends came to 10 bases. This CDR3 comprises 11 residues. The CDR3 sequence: CSVRGDYEQYF. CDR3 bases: TGCAGTGTACGCGGGGACTACGAGCAGTACTTC.

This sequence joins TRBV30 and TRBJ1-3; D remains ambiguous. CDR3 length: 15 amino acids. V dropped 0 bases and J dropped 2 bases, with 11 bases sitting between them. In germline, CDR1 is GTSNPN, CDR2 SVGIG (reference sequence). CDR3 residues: CAWSVTMATGNTIYF. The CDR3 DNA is TGTGCCTGGAGTGTAACGATGGCCACTGGAAACACCATATATTTT.

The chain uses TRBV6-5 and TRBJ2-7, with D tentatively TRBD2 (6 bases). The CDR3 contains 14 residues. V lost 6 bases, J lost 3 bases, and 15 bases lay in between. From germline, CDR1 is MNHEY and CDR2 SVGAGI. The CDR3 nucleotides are TGTGCCAGCAGCTTGGGGGACTTGCGCTACGAGCAGTACTTC. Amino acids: CASSLGDLRYEQYF.

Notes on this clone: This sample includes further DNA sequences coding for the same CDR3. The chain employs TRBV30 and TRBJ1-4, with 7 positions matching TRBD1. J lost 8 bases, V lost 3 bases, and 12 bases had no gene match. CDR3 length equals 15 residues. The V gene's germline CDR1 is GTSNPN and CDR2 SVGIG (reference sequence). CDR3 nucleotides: TGTGCCTGGAGCCTTACCGGAGGGGGCGGGGAAAAACTGTTTTTT. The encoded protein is CAWSLTGGGGEKLFF.

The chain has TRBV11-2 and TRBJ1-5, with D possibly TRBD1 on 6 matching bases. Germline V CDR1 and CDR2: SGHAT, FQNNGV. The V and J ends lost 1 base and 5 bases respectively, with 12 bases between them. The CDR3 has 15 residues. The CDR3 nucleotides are TGTGCCAGCAGCTTAGTTGGGGGCCGGGATCAGCCCCAGCATTTT. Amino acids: CASSLVGGRDQPQHF.

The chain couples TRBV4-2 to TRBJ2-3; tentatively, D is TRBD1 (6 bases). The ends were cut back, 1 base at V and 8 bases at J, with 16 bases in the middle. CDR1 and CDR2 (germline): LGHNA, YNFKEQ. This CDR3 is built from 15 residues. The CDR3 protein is CASSQAPGQVGTQYF. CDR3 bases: TGTGCCAGCAGCCAAGCTCCGGGACAAGTGGGTACGCAGTATTTT.